The rows below give T cell receptor beta chains drawn from one sample of a study of shared clonotypes between healthy human individuals. Clones were read by immunoSEQ multiplex PCR, and TCRdb kept only the in-frame ones, dropping some. This sample has around 2.1 million clones, with approximately 96% found just once. The material sequenced was naive CD4+ T cells sorted from blood. The receptors were gathered from a man younger than 30 in good health. The CDR3 runs from the conserved cysteine through the conserved F or W. Each record gives: D gene, clone size, J gene, V gene, CDR3 DNA, CDR3 protein. The D gene is left open where the match is weak. Size is omitted from some rows. Given values are once, few, many or a class for expanded clones.

-	-	TRBJ1-4	TRBV5-1	TGCGCCAGCAGCTTGCTATCAACTAATGAAAAACTGTTTTTT	CASSLLSTNEKLFF
-	-	TRBJ1-5	TRBV15	TGTGCCACCAGCAGGAGGGACATAAGCAATCAGCCCCAGCATTTT	CATSRRDISNQPQHF
-	-	TRBJ2-5	TRBV5-1	TGCGCCAGCAGCTTACCCCGAGCAGGTGGAGAGACCCAGTACTTC	CASSLPRAGGETQYF
-	-	TRBJ2-2	TRBV7-9	TGTGCCAGCAGCTCGCGTGGACTCCTAATGGGGACATCCGGGGAGCTGTTTTTT	CASSSRGLLMGTSGELFF
TRBD1	-	TRBJ1-3	TRBV30	TGTGCCTGGGAGCTCCGGGACAGAGGAAACACCATATATTTT	CAWELRDRGNTIYF
-	-	TRBJ1-2	TRBV10-2	TGCGCCAGCAGATCCAACGGACTGACTAACTATGGCTACACCTTC	CASRSNGLTNYGYTF
-	-	TRBJ2-7	TRBV2	TGTGCCAGCAGTGCGGGACAAGACTACGAGCAGTACTTC	CASSAGQDYEQYF
-	few	TRBJ1-6	TRBV5-4	TGTGCCAGCAGCGTAATACTGGGGGGCGCGGGTCCACCCCTCCACTTT	CASSVILGGAGPPLHF
-	-	TRBJ2-1	TRBV6-6	TGTGCCAGCACCCCCTGGGAAGAATCCGATGAGCAGTTCTTC	CASTPWEESDEQFF
-	-	TRBJ2-7	TRBV30	TGTGCCTGGAGTGGGGGGTCCGAGCAGTACTTC	CAWSGGSEQYF
-	once	TRBJ1-5	TRBV30	TGTGCCTGGAGTTCGGAGGTGGGATATCAGCCCCAGCATTTT	CAWSSEVGYQPQHF
-	-	TRBJ1-2	TRBV27	TGTGCCAGCAGTTTAGCAGTAGGACCCAAGGACGGCTACACCTTC	CASSLAVGPKDGYTF
TRBD2	-	TRBJ2-3	TRBV5-1	TGCGCCAGCAGCTTGACAAGCGGGGACTCTAGCACAGATACGCAGTATTTT	CASSLTSGDSSTDTQYF
-	-	TRBJ2-1	TRBV7-6	TGTGCCAGCAGCTTAGCTGGTAGCTGGAGCTCCTACAATGAGCAGTTCTTC	CASSLAGSWSSYNEQFF
TRBD1	-	TRBJ1-4	TRBV15	TGTGCCACCAGCAGTGGAGGGGACAGACTGTTTTTT	CATSSGGDRLFF
-	-	TRBJ1-4	TRBV5-1	TGCGCCAGCAGCCGCCAACCCTCGAATGAAAAACTGTTTTTT	CASSRQPSNEKLFF
TRBD1	-	TRBJ1-2	TRBV27	TGTGCCAGCAGTTTAGCCCCGTCAGGGGGTGGCTACACCTTC	CASSLAPSGGGYTF
TRBD2	-	TRBJ2-1	TRBV5-1	TGCGCCAGCAGCTTGAGGCTAGCGGGGGGCCAGGAAGAGCAGTTCTTC	CASSLRLAGGQEEQFF
-	-	TRBJ1-2	TRBV5-1	TGCGCCAGCAGTTCCCTACCAACTAACTATGGCTACACCTTC	CASSSLPTNYGYTF
TRBD2	-	TRBJ2-7	TRBV7-2	TGTGCCAGCAGCCACGGGACTAGCGGTACCTACGAGCAGTACTTC	CASSHGTSGTYEQYF
-	-	TRBJ1-2	TRBV6-1	TGTGCCAGCAGTCCCTTTGGGCCTACCTATGGCTACACCTTC	CASSPFGPTYGYTF
TRBD2	once	TRBJ2-2	TRBV27	TGTGCCAGCAGTTTCGGCGGGGGGACCTTTACCGGGGAGCTGTTTTTT	CASSFGGGTFTGELFF
-	-	TRBJ1-5	TRBV7-2	TGTGCCAGCAGCTTAGGAGCATTAAGCAATCAGCCCCAGCATTTT	CASSLGALSNQPQHF
-	-	TRBJ2-3	TRBV28	TGTGCCAGCGCCGACTTCACAGATACGCAGTATTTT	CASADFTDTQYF
TRBD2	once	TRBJ2-1	TRBV10-1	TGCGCCAGCAGTGACGGTGAACTAGCGGGTGGGGGTGAGCAGTTCTTC	CASSDGELAGGGEQFF
-	-	TRBJ1-5	TRBV5-6	TGTGCCAGCAGCCGATGGGGCGACCTTGTTGCAGGAGTCAATCAGCCCCAGCATTTT	CASSRWGDLVAGVNQPQHF
-	-	TRBJ1-1	TRBV29-1	TGCAGCGTTGTCTCCGGGAACACTGAAGCTTTCTTT	CSVVSGNTEAFF
-	-	TRBJ1-5	TRBV5-4	TGTGCCAGCAGCCTGAGCCCCTATCAGCCCCAGCATTTT	CASSLSPYQPQHF
-	-	TRBJ1-3	TRBV5-1	TGCGCCAGCAGCTTGGAAGGCCACTCTGGAAACACCATATATTTT	CASSLEGHSGNTIYF
TRBD1	-	TRBJ1-6	TRBV4-3	TGCGCCAGCAGCCCCGGCGGACAGGGAGGCTCACCCCTCCACTTT	CASSPGGQGGSPLHF
TRBD2	once	TRBJ2-2	TRBV27	TGTGCCAGCAGTTTCCGGCAGCGGACTAGCGGGGCCACGAACACCGGGGAGCTGTTTTTT	CASSFRQRTSGATNTGELFF
TRBD1	-	TRBJ1-1	TRBV5-1	TGCGCCAGCAGCCTACTACAGGGGGCGAGCGCTGAAGCTTTCTTT	CASSLLQGASAEAFF
-	-	TRBJ2-2	TRBV10-3	TGTGCCATCAGTGAACCAACACGCGGGGAGCTGTTTTTT	CAISEPTRGELFF
TRBD1	-	TRBJ1-2	TRBV10-3	TGTGCCATAAGCCGGGACAGGGGCCTAACAAACTATGGCTACACCTTC	CAISRDRGLTNYGYTF
TRBD1	-	TRBJ2-5	TRBV11-3	TGTGCCACGTACGGACAGGGACATCAGACCCAGTACTTC	CATYGQGHQTQYF
-	-	TRBJ2-1	TRBV9	TGTGCCAGCAGCGTAGGATTGACACAGAGCTCCTACAATGAGCAGTTCTTC	CASSVGLTQSSYNEQFF
-	-	TRBJ2-7	TRBV15	TGTGCCACCAAGTCAACACAAACCTACGAGCAGTACTTC	CATKSTQTYEQYF
-	-	TRBJ1-6	TRBV18	TGTGCCAGCTCACCACCAGTTTATAATTCACCCCTCCACTTT	CASSPPVYNSPLHF
TRBD1	-	TRBJ2-3	TRBV30	TGTGCCTACCGGACAGGATCCACAGATACGCAGTATTTT	CAYRTGSTDTQYF
TRBD1	-	TRBJ2-7	TRBV10-3	TGTGCCATCAGTGAGCGACGGACAGGGCACGAGCAGTACTTC	CAISERRTGHEQYF
-	-	TRBJ1-2	TRBV11-2	TGTGCCAGCAGCTTAGGGGGTTCGGGGACCCCTTACGGCTACACCTTC	CASSLGGSGTPYGYTF
-	-	TRBJ1-2	TRBV28	TGTGCCAGCAGTTCCGGGTCCAAAGGTGATCGGGACTATGGCTACACCTTC	CASSSGSKGDRDYGYTF
TRBD1	-	TRBJ1-1	TRBV19	TGTGCCAGTAGTATAGATGGGACAGGGGTACCTGAAGCTTTCTTT	CASSIDGTGVPEAFF
-	-	TRBJ1-5	TRBV6-1	TGTGCCAGCAGCCACAACCTATATAGCAATCAGCCCCAGCATTTT	CASSHNLYSNQPQHF
-	-	TRBJ2-3	TRBV5-1	TGCGCCAGCAGCCCGCGACAGGCCAGTACAGATACGCAGTATTTT	CASSPRQASTDTQYF
-	-	TRBJ1-5	TRBV19	TGTGCCAGTAGTATAGAGGGCATACGCAATCAGCCCCAGCATTTT	CASSIEGIRNQPQHF
-	-	TRBJ1-2	TRBV10-3	TGTGCCATCAGCGGCACGGCGGTAAACTATGGCTACACCTTC	CAISGTAVNYGYTF
TRBD1	-	TRBJ1-5	TRBV2	TGTGCCAGCAGTAGGACAGGGCAGCCCCAGCATTTT	CASSRTGQPQHF
TRBD1	once	TRBJ1-6	TRBV7-2	TGTGCCAGCAGCCCCGGGACAGCTTATTCACCCCTCCACTTT	CASSPGTAYSPLHF
TRBD2	-	TRBJ2-3	TRBV30	TGTGCCTGGAGTAGCGGGGCCACCACAGATACGCAGTATTTT	CAWSSGATTDTQYF
-	-	TRBJ2-5	TRBV25-1	TGTGCCAGCAGTGAATCGGGGACTGAGACCCAGTACTTC	CASSESGTETQYF
TRBD1	-	TRBJ1-3	TRBV7-6	TGTGCCAGCAGCTTAGGCAGGGGGCCTGGAAACACCATATATTTT	CASSLGRGPGNTIYF
TRBD2	-	TRBJ2-1	TRBV10-3	TGTGCCATCAGTGAGTTAAGGGGCGGGAGCCCCTACAATGAGCAGTTCTTC	CAISELRGGSPYNEQFF